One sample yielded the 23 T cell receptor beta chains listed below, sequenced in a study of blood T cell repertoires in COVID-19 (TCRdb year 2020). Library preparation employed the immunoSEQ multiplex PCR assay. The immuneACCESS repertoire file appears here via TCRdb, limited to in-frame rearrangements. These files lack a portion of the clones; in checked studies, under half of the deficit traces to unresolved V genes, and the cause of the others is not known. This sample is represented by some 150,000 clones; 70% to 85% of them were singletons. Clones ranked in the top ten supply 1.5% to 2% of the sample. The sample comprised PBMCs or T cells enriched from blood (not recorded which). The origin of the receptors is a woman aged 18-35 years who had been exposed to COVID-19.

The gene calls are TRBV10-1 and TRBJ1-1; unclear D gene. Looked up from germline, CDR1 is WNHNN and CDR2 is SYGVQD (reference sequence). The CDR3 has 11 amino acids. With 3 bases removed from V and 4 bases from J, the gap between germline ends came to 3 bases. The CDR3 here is CASSDGTEAFF. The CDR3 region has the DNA TGCGCCAGCAGTGACGGCACTGAAGCTTTCTTT.

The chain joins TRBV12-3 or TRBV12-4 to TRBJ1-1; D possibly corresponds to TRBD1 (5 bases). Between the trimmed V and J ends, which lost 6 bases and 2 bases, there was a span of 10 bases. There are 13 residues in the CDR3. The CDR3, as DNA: TGTGCCAGCAGGGACAAAGATAACACTGAAGCTTTCTTT. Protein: CASRDKDNTEAFF.

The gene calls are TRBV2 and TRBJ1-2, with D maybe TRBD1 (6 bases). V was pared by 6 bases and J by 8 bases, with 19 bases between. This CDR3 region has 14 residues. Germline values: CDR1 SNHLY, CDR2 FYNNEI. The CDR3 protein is CASSTFTRDMGYTF. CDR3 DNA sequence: TGTGCCAGCAGCACCTTCACCCGGGACATGGGCTACACCTTC.

CDR3 amino acids: CASSLPGTGVYEQFF. The CDR3 bases are TGTGCCAGCAGTTTACCCGGGACAGGGGTCTATGAGCAGTTCTTC. V is TRBV25-1 and J is TRBJ2-1; 10 bases are a match to TRBD1. The V and J ends lost 5 bases and 8 bases, in that order; junction bases with no gene match: 9. Germline lookup yields CDR1 MGHDK and CDR2 SYGVNS. This CDR3 is 15 amino acids long.

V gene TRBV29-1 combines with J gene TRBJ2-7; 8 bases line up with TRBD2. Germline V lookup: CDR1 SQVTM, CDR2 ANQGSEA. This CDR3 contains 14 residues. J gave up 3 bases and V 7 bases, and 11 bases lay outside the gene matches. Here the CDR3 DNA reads TGCAGCGCCGGGGGTAGCGGGATCATCTACGAGCAGTACTTC. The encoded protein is CSAGGSGIIYEQYF.

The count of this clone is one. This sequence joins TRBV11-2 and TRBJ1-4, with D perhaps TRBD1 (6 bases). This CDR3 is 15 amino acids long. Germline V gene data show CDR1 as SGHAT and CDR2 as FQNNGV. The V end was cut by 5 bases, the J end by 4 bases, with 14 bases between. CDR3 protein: CASSPLGHHNEKLFF. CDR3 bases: TGTGCCAGCAGCCCCCTGGGACACCATAATGAAAAACTGTTTTTT.

CDR3 nucleotides: TGTGCCATCAGGCAGGGGGTACAGGGCTACACCTTC. The encoded protein is CAIRQGVQGYTF. This rearrangement joins TRBV10-3 to TRBJ1-2; 7 bases map to TRBD1. Germline CDR1 reads ENHRY; CDR2 reads SYGVKD. The length of the CDR3 is 12 residues. V was pared by 6 bases and J by 8 bases, with 6 bases of the junction left unmatched.

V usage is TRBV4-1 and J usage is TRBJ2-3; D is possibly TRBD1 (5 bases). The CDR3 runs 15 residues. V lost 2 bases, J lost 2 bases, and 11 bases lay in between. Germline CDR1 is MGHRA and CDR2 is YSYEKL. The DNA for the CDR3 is TGCGCCAGCAGCCAACAGGGATATCCCACAGATACGCAGTATTTT. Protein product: CASSQQGYPTDTQYF.

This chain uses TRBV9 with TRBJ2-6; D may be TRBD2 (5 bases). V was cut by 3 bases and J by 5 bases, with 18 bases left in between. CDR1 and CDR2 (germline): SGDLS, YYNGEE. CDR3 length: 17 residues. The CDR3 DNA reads TGTGCCAGCAGCGCAGTAGCGTCTCCTCTGAGGGCCAACGTCCTGACTTTC. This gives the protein CASSAVASPLRANVLTF.

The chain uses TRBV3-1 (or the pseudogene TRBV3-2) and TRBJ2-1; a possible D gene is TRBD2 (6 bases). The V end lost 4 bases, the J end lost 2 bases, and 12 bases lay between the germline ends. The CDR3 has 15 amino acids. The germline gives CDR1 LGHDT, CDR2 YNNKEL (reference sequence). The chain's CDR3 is CASSLGGVPYNEQFF. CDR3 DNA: TGTGCCAGCAGCCTGGGGGGAGTCCCCTACAATGAGCAGTTCTTC.

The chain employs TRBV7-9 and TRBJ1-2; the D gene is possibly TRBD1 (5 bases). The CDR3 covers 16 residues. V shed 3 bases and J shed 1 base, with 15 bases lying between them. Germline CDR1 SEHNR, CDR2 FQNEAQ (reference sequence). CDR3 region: CASSLGSVTDNYGYTF. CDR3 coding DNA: TGTGCCAGCAGCTTGGGCTCCGTGACAGATAACTATGGCTACACCTTC. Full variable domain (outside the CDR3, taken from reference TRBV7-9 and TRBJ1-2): DTGVSQNPRHKITKRGQNVTFRCDPISEHNRLYWYRQTLGQGPEFLTYFQNEAQLEKSRLLSDRFSAERPKGSFSTLEIQRTEQGDSAMYLCASSLGSVTDNYGYTFGSGTRLTVV.

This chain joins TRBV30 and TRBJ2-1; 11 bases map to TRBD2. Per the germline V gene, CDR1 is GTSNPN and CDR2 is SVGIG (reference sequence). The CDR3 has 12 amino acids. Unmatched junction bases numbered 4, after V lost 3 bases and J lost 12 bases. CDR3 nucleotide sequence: TGTGCCTGGAGGACTAGCGGGATGGCGCAGTTCTTC. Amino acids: CAWRTSGMAQFF.

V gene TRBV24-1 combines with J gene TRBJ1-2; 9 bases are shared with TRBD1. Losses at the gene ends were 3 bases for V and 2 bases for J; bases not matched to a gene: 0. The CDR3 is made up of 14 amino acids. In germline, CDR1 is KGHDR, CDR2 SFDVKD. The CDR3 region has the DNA TGTGCCACCAGTGATGGACAGGGGAACTATGGCTACACCTTC. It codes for CATSDGQGNYGYTF.

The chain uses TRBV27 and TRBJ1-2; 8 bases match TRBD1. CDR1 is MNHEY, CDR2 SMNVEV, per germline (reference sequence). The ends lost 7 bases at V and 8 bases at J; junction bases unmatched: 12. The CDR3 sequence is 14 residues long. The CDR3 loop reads CASTPQTGAEGYTF. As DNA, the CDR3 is TGTGCCAGCACTCCCCAGACAGGGGCGGAAGGCTACACCTTC.

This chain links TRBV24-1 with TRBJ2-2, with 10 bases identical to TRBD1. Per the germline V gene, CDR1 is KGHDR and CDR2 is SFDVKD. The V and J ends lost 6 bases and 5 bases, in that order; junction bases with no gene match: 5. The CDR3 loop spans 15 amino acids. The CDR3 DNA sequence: TGTGCCACCAGTTCCGGGACAGGGGAAACCGGGGAGCTGTTTTTT. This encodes CATSSGTGETGELFF.

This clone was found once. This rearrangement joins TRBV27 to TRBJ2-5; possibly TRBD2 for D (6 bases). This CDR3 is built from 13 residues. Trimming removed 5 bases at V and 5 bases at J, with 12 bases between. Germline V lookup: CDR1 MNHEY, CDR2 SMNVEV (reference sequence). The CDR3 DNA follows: TGTGCCAGCAGTCCATCCCGGGGGGAGACCCAGTACTTC. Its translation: CASSPSRGETQYF.

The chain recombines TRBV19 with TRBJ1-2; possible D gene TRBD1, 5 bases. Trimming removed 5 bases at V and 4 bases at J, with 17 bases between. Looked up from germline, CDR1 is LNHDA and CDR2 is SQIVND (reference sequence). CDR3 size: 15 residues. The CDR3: CASSPRAPRSYGYTF. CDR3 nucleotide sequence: TGTGCCAGTAGTCCCAGGGCCCCTCGCAGCTATGGCTACACCTTC.

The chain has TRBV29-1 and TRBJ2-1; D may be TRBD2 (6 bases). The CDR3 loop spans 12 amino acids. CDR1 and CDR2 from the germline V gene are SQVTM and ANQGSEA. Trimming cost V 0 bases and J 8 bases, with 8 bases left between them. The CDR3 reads CSVEERDYEQFF. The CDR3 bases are TGCAGCGTTGAAGAGCGGGATTATGAGCAGTTCTTC.

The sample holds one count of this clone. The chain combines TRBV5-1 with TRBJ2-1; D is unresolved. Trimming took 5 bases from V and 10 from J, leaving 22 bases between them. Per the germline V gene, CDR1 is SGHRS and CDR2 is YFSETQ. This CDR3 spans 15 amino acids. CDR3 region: CASRASTRLGQEQFF. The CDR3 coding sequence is TGCGCCAGCAGAGCCTCGACCCGGCTAGGCCAGGAGCAGTTCTTC. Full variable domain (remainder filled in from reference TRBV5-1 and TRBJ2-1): KAGVTQTPRYLIKTRGQQVTLSCSPISGHRSVSWYQQTPGQGLQFLFEYFSETQRNKGNFPGRFSGRQFSNSRSEMNVSTLELGDSALYLCASRASTRLGQEQFFGPGTRLTVL.

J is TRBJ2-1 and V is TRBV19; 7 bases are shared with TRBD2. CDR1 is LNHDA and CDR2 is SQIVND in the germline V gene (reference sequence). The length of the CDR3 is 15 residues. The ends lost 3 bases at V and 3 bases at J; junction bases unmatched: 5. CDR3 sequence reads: CASSIWLADYNEQFF. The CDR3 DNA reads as TGTGCCAGTAGTATTTGGCTAGCGGACTACAATGAGCAGTTCTTC.

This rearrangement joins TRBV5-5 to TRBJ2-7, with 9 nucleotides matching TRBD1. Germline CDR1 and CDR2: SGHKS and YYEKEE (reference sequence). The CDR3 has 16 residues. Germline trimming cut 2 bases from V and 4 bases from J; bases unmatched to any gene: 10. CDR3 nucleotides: TGTGCCAGCAGCTTTAAAACCGACAGGGGGTTTTACGAGCAGTACTTC. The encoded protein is CASSFKTDRGFYEQYF.

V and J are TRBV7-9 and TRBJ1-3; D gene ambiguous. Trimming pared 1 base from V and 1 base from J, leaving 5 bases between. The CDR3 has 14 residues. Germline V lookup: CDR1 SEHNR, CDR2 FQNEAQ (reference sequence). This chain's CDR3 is CASSLDGSGNTIYF. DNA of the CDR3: TGTGCCAGCAGCTTAGACGGTTCTGGAAACACCATATATTTT.

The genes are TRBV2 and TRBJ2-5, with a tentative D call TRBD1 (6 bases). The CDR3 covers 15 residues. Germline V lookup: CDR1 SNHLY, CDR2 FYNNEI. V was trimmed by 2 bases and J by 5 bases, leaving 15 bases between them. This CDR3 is CASSERTGRVETQYF. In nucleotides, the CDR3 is TGTGCCAGCAGTGAAAGAACAGGGCGGGTGGAGACCCAGTACTTC.